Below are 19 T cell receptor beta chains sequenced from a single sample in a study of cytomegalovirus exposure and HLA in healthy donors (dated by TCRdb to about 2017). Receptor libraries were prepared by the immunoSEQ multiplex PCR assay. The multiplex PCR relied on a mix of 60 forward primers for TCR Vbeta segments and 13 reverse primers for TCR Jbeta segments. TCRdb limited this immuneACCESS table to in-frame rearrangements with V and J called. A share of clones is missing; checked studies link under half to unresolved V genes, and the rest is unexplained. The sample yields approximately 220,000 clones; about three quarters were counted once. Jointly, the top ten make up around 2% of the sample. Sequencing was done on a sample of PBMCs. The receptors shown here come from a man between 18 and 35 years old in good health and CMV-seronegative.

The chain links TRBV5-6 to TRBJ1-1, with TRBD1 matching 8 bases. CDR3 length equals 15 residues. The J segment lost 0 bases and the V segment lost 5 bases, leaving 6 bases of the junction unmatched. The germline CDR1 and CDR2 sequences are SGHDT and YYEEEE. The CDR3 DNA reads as TGTGCCAGCAGGCCCTGGGACAGGATGAACACTGAAGCTTTCTTT. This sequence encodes CASRPWDRMNTEAFF.

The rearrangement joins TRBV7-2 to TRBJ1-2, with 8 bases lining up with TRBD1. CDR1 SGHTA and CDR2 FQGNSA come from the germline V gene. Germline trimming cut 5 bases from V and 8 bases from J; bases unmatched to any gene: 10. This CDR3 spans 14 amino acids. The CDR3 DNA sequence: TGTGCCAGCAGCCCACAGGGGGGGGGCCGGGGCTACACCTTC. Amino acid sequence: CASSPQGGGRGYTF.

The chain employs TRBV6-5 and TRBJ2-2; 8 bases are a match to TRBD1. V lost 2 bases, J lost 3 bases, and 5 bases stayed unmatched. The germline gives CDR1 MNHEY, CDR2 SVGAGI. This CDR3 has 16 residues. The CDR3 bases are TGTGCCAGCAGTTACATCCAGGGGGCGGACACCGGGGAGCTGTTTTTT. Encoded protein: CASSYIQGADTGELFF.

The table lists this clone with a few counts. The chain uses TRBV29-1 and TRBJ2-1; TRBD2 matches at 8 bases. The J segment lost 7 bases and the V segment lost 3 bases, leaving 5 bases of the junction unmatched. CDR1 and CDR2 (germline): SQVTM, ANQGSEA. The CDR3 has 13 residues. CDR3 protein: CSVDGRAPNEQFF. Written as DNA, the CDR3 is TGCAGCGTTGACGGGAGGGCCCCAAATGAGCAGTTCTTC.

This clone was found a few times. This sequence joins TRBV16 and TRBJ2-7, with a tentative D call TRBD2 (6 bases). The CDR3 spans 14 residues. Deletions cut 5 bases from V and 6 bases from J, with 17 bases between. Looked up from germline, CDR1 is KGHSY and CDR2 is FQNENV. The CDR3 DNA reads TGTGCCAGCAGCGTTCCGGGGGTGAGGGGCGAGCAGTACTTC. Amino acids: CASSVPGVRGEQYF.

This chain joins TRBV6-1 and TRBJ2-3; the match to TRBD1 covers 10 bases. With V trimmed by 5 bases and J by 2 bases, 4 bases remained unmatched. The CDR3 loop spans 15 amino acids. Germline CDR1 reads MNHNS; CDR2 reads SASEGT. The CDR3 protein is CASSQDRGITDTQYF. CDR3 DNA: TGTGCCAGCAGTCAGGACAGGGGGATCACAGATACGCAGTATTTT.

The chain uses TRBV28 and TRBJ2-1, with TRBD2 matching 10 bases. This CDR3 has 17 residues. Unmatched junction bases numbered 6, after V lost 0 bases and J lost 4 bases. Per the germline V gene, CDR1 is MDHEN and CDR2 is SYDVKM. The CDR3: CASSLWASGSGYNEQFF. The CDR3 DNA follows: TGTGCCAGCAGTTTATGGGCTAGCGGGAGTGGTTACAATGAGCAGTTCTTC. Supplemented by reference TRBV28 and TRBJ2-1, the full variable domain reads DVKVTQSSRYLVKRTGEKVFLECVQDMDHENMFWYRQDPGLGLRLIYFSYDVKMKEKGDIPEGYSVSREKKERFSLILESASTNQTSMYLCASSLWASGSGYNEQFFGPGTRLTVL.

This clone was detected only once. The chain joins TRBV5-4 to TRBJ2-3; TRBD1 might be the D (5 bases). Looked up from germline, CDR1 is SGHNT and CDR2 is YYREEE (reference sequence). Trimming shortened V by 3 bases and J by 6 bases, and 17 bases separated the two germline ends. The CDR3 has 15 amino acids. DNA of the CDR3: TGTGCCAGCAGCTCCTCCAGGGTAGGAGACGATACGCAGTATTTT. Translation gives CASSSSRVGDDTQYF.

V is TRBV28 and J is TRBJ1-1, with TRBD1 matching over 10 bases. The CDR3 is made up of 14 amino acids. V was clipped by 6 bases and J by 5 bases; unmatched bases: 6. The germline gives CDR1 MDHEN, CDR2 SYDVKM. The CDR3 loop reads CASRSGQGSTEAFF. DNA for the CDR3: TGTGCCAGCAGATCGGGACAGGGGAGTACTGAAGCTTTCTTT.

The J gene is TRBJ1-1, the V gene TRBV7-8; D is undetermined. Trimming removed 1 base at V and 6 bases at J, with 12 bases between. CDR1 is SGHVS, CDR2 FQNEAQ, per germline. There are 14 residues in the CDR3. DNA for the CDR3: TGTGCCAGCAGCTTAGGAGGCGTCCTGGCTGAAGCTTTCTTT. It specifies CASSLGGVLAEAFF.

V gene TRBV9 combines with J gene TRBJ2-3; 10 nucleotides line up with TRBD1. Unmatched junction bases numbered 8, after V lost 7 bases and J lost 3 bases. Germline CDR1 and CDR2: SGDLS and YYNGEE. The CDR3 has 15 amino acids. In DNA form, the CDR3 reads TGTGCCAGCGGACCGACAGGGGGCGGGACAGATACGCAGTATTTT. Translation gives CASGPTGGGTDTQYF.

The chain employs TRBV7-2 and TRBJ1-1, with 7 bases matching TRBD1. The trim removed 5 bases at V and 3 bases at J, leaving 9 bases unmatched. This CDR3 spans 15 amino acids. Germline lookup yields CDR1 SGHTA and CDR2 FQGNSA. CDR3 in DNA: TGTGCCAGCAGCCCGGTGGGACAGTGGGACACTGAAGCTTTCTTT. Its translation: CASSPVGQWDTEAFF.

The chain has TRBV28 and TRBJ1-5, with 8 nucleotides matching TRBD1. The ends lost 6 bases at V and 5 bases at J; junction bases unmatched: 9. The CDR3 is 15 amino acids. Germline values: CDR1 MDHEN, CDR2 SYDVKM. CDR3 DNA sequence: TGTGCCAGCAGGGAGGACAGGGCTCCCTATCAGCCCCAGCATTTT. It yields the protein CASREDRAPYQPQHF. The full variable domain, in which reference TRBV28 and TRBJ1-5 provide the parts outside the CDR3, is DVKVTQSSRYLVKRTGEKVFLECVQDMDHENMFWYRQDPGLGLRLIYFSYDVKMKEKGDIPEGYSVSREKKERFSLILESASTNQTSMYLCASREDRAPYQPQHFGDGTRLSIL.

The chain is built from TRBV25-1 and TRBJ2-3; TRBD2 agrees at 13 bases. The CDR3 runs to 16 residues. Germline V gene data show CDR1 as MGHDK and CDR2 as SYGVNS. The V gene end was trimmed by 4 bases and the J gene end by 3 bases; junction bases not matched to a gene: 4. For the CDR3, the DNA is TGTGCCAGCAGTGTACTAGCGGGGGGGCCTACAGATACGCAGTATTTT. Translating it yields CASSVLAGGPTDTQYF.

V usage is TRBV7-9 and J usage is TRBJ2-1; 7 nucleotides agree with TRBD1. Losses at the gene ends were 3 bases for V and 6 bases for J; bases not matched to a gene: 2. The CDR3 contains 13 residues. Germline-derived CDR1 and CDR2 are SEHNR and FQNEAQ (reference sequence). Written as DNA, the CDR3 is TGTGCCAGCAGCTTCGGACAGGTCAATGAGCAGTTCTTC. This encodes CASSFGQVNEQFF.

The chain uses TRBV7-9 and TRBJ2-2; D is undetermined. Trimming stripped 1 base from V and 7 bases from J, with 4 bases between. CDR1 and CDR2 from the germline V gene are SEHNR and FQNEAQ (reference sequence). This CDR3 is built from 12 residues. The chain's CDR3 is CASSLGIGELFF. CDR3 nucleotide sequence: TGTGCCAGCAGCTTAGGTATCGGGGAGCTGTTTTTT. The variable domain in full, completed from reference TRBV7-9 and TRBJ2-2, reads DTGVSQNPRHKITKRGQNVTFRCDPISEHNRLYWYRQTLGQGPEFLTYFQNEAQLEKSRLLSDRFSAERPKGSFSTLEIQRTEQGDSAMYLCASSLGIGELFFGEGSRLTVL.

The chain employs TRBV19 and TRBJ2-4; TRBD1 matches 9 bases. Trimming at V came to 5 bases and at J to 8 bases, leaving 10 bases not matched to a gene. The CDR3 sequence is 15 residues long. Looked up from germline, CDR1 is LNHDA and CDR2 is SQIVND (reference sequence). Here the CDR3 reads CASSDRDRDLDIQYF. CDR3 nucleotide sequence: TGTGCCAGTAGTGACCGGGACAGGGATTTGGACATTCAGTACTTC.

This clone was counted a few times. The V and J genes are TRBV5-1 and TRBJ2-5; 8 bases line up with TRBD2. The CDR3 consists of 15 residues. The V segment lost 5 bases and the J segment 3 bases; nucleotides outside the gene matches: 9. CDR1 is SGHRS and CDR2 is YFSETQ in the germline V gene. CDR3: CASSPSPAGEETQYF. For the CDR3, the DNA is TGCGCCAGCAGTCCATCCCCAGCGGGGGAAGAGACCCAGTACTTC.

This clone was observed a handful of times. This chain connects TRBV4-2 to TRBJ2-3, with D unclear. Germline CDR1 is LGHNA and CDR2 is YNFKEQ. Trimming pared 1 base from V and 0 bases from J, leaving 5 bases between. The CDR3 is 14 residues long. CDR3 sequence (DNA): TGTGCCAGCAGCCAAGCAGATAGCACAGATACGCAGTATTTT. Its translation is CASSQADSTDTQYF.